The 12 T cell receptor beta chains listed next were all sequenced from one sample in a study of blood T cell repertoires in COVID-19. Clones were read by immunoSEQ multiplex PCR, and TCRdb kept only the in-frame ones, dropping some. Of under 250,000 clones in the sample, around 80% are singletons; the top ten hold more than 9%. Sample: peripheral blood. The receptors were gathered from a man over 45 with active or convalescent COVID-19.

The V and J genes are TRBV29-1 and TRBJ2-1; D remains ambiguous. Germline V gene lookup returns CDR1 SQVTM and CDR2 ANQGSEA. The CDR3 extends over 14 amino acids. V was trimmed by 2 bases and J by 0 bases, leaving 8 bases between them. CDR3 region: CSVERQRSYNEQFF. The CDR3 nucleotides are TGCAGCGTTGAACGGCAGCGCTCCTACAATGAGCAGTTCTTC.

V is TRBV23-1 and J is TRBJ2-7, with D maybe TRBD1 (6 bases). TRBV23-1 is an open reading frame whose function is uncertain. Between the trimmed V and J ends, which lost 6 bases and 1 base, there was a span of 10 bases. This CDR3 has 13 amino acids. The CDR3 DNA follows: TGCGCCAGCAGCCCCAGGGGATCCTACGAGCAGTACGTC. This gives the protein CASSPRGSYEQYV.

This clone was recorded at least ten times. The J gene is TRBJ1-5, the V gene TRBV28; TRBD1 aligns across 8 bases. Germline V gene data show CDR1 as MDHEN and CDR2 as SYDVKM. V shed 4 bases, J shed 11 bases, and the junction held 7 bases outside the gene matches. This CDR3 is 13 amino acids long. The DNA of the CDR3 is TGTGCCAGCAGTTCCGTATGGACAGGGACCCAGCATTTT. Protein sequence: CASSSVWTGTQHF.

The rearrangement uses TRBV7-8 and TRBJ2-1; 14 nucleotides line up with TRBD2. The germline gives CDR1 SGHVS, CDR2 FQNEAQ. The J segment lost 6 bases and the V segment lost 3 bases, leaving 16 bases of the junction unmatched. CDR3 length: 20 residues. In DNA, the CDR3 is TGTGCCAGCAGCTTTCAGGGGCTGGGACTAGCGGGAGTAGGGGGCAATGAGCAGTTCTTC. It is translated as CASSFQGLGLAGVGGNEQFF.

J is TRBJ1-4 and V is TRBV11-2; maybe TRBD1 (5 bases). The CDR3 spans 15 residues. Deletions cut 5 bases from V and 7 bases from J, with 17 bases between. Germline assignment: CDR1 SGHAT and CDR2 FQNNGV. The CDR3 region is CASSPARGMGEKLFF. Written as DNA, the CDR3 is TGTGCCAGCAGCCCTGCCCGGGGGATGGGTGAAAAACTGTTTTTT.

The V and J genes are TRBV5-1 and TRBJ2-1; 7 nucleotides align to TRBD1. Germline trimming cut 4 bases from V and 6 bases from J; bases unmatched to any gene: 7. The CDR3 spans 14 residues. From germline, CDR1 is SGHRS and CDR2 YFSETQ. CDR3 protein: CASSRMTGTNEQFF. CDR3 nucleotides: TGCGCCAGCAGCCGGATGACAGGGACCAATGAGCAGTTCTTC.

The chain recombines TRBV28 with TRBJ1-5; TRBD1 matches at 7 bases. This CDR3 has 13 amino acids. CDR1 is MDHEN, CDR2 SYDVKM, per germline. V shed 5 bases, J shed 8 bases, and the junction held 6 bases outside the gene matches. The CDR3 here is CASSGTGEEPQHF. CDR3 nucleotides: TGTGCCAGCAGTGGCACAGGGGAGGAGCCCCAGCATTTT.

The chain combines TRBV28 with TRBJ1-5; TRBD1 aligns across 8 bases. In germline, CDR1 is MDHEN, CDR2 SYDVKM. The ends lost 3 bases at V and 6 bases at J; junction bases unmatched: 4. The CDR3 is 14 residues long. DNA of the CDR3: TGTGCCAGCAGTTTCACAGGGGGTTTTCAGCCCCAGCATTTT. The encoded protein is CASSFTGGFQPQHF.

The chain carries TRBV7-2 and TRBJ1-1, with 7 bases fitting TRBD1. The CDR3 runs 14 residues. Looked up from germline, CDR1 is SGHTA and CDR2 is FQGNSA. Trimming took 5 bases from V and 5 from J; bases not matched to a gene: 8. The CDR3 reads CASSIRQGGTEAFF. The CDR3 DNA reads as TGTGCCAGCAGCATAAGACAGGGTGGGACTGAAGCTTTCTTT.

The genes are TRBV18 and TRBJ2-3, with D tentatively TRBD1 (5 bases). From germline, CDR1 is KGHSH and CDR2 LQKENI. V lost 0 bases, J lost 7 bases, and 17 bases lay in between. The CDR3 length is 16 residues. The CDR3 sequence: CASSPPALDMGYTQYF. The CDR3 nucleotides read TGTGCCAGCTCACCACCCGCACTGGACATGGGTTATACGCAGTATTTT.

CDR3 bases: TGTGCCAGCAGCTTTTCCGCCGGGGAGGCCTACGAGCAGTACGTC. Protein product: CASSFSAGEAYEQYV. The rearrangement joins TRBV7-2 to TRBJ2-7; possibly TRBD2 for D (6 bases). The V and J ends lost 3 bases and 2 bases respectively, with 14 bases between them. CDR3 length equals 15 residues. The germline V gene has CDR1 SGHTA and CDR2 FQGNSA.

This clone was detected once. The chain has TRBV10-3 and TRBJ1-6; the match to TRBD1 covers 7 bases. CDR3 length: 14 amino acids. V dropped 0 bases and J dropped 10; count of bases not matched to a gene: 3. Germline CDR1 ENHRY, CDR2 SYGVKD. CDR3 in DNA: TGTGCCATCAGTGAGTCGACAGGGCGATCACCCCTCCACTTT. Translated, it gives CAISESTGRSPLHF.